The 28 T cell receptor beta chains below all came from one sample that was sequenced in a study of blood T cells in healthy people across ages. It was with a sample-barcoded 5' primer and a J-beta primer mix that a second PCR of about 6 to 12 cycles was run. MiXCR, applied by TCRdb to the 5' RACE reads, yields one record per CDR3 protein. This sample carries hundreds of thousands of distinct CDR3 sequences, roughly 53% of them seen once, and the ten largest clones take about two fifths. Sequencing used blood. The receptors were gathered from a man in his 60s in good health.

This chain uses TRBV18 with TRBJ2-6, with D unclear. Germline V gives CDR1 KGHSH, CDR2 LQKENI. This CDR3 has 15 amino acids. V shed 3 bases and J shed 0 bases, with 6 bases lying between them. CDR3 in DNA: TGTGCCAGCTCACCCGAGCGCTCTGGGGCCAACGTCCTGACTTTC. It specifies CASSPERSGANVLTF.

The chain has TRBV7-9 and TRBJ1-1; possible D gene TRBD1, 5 bases. V gave up 3 bases and J gave up 4 bases, with 12 bases separating them. The germline gives CDR1 SEHNR, CDR2 FQNEAQ (reference sequence). There are 14 residues in the CDR3. Written as DNA, the CDR3 is TGTGCCAGCAGCTTGCAGGGAGCCTTCACTGAAGCTTTCTTT. As protein: CASSLQGAFTEAFF. The full variable domain, rest sourced from reference TRBV7-9 and TRBJ1-1, is DTGVSQNPRHKITKRGQNVTFRCDPISEHNRLYWYRQTLGQGPEFLTYFQNEAQLEKSRLLSDRFSAERPKGSFSTLEIQRTEQGDSAMYLCASSLQGAFTEAFFGQGTRLTVV.

V is TRBV6-1 and J is TRBJ1-5; D is uncertain. Germline-derived CDR1 and CDR2 are MNHNS and SASEGT. Trimming cost V 6 bases and J 1 base, with 10 bases left between them. The CDR3 length is 14 residues. CDR3 nucleotide sequence: TGTGCCAGCAGGTCGGCGGGAAGCAATCAGCCCCAGCATTTT. It translates to CASRSAGSNQPQHF.

The V and J genes are TRBV7-2 and TRBJ2-1; D is perhaps TRBD1 or TRBD2 (6 bases each). V was clipped by 5 bases and J by 11 bases, with 16 bases between them. In germline, CDR1 is SGHTA, CDR2 FQGNSA. The CDR3 spans 13 residues. CDR3 DNA: TGTGCCAGCAGCCCCCAGAGGGGGGTGAAGCAGTTCTTC. Translated: CASSPQRGVKQFF.

Of note for this clonotype: Compared with germline, one end of the junction differs, possibly owing to a read error. The chain is built from TRBV3-1 and TRBJ2-7; D remains ambiguous. The CDR3 contains 14 residues. Germline V gene sequence: CDR1 LGHDT, CDR2 YNNKEL (reference sequence). The CDR3 reads CASSQARSSCEQYF. The CDR3 region has the DNA TGTGCCAGCAGCCAAGCGAGGAGCTCCTGCGAGCAGTACTTC.

This clonotype was picked up a small number of times. The rearrangement uses TRBV10-3 and TRBJ2-4; the D gene is possibly TRBD1 (6 bases). Germline loops: CDR1 ENHRY, CDR2 SYGVKD. The CDR3 is 17 residues long. The V and J ends lost 0 bases and 1 base respectively, with 13 bases between them. The CDR3 bases are TGTGCCATCAGTGAGTCTGGAGTTGGACAGGCCAAAAACATTCAGTACTTC. Translating it yields CAISESGVGQAKNIQYF.

In this sample, this clonotype turned up a few times. This sequence joins TRBV4-1 and TRBJ2-7; D is undetermined. Trimming stripped 1 base from V and 2 bases from J, with 6 bases between. The CDR3 has 13 residues. The V gene's germline CDR1 is MGHRA and CDR2 YSYEKL. CDR3 coding DNA: TGCGCCAGCAGCCAAGGTAGTGCCTACGAGCAGTACTTC. Its protein product is CASSQGSAYEQYF.

The chain employs TRBV6-6 and TRBJ1-2; D not certain. This CDR3 has 11 residues. V was trimmed by 7 bases and J by 4 bases, leaving 7 bases between them. Germline CDR1 reads MNHNY; CDR2 reads SVGAGI (reference sequence). CDR3 nucleotide sequence: TGTGCCAGCACCCTACGCTATGGCTACACCTTC. Residues: CASTLRYGYTF.

The chain uses TRBV20-1 and TRBJ2-5; 9 nucleotides line up with TRBD1. The end of the DNA is better explained by TRBJ2-7, so the J call may be wrong. The germline CDR1 and CDR2 sequences are DFQATT and SNEGSKA (reference sequence). The CDR3 is 13 residues long. In DNA, the CDR3 is TGCAGTGCCCCGGGACAGGGAAGTGACGAGCAGTACTTC. This translates into CSAPGQGSDEQYF.

The rearrangement joins TRBV10-3 to TRBJ2-3; TRBD1 is a possible D gene (6 bases). The CDR3 length is 15 residues. Looked up from germline, CDR1 is ENHRY and CDR2 is SYGVKD. Trimming pared 7 bases from V and 8 bases from J, leaving 22 bases between. The DNA of the CDR3 is TGTGCCATCACCGAGGGAGCTGGGGGCGCGGGTACGCAGTATTTT. It encodes CAITEGAGGAGTQYF.

The rearrangement links TRBV7-2 to TRBJ2-7, with 9 nucleotides matching TRBD1. V dropped 4 bases and J dropped 6; count of bases not matched to a gene: 7. CDR1 and CDR2 from the germline V gene are SGHTA and FQGNSA. The CDR3 is made up of 14 amino acids. The CDR3 reads CASSSRDRAPEQYF. The CDR3 nucleotides are TGTGCCAGCAGCTCCCGGGACAGGGCCCCCGAGCAGTACTTC.

The rearrangement uses TRBV20-1 and TRBJ2-1; 10 nucleotides line up with TRBD2. CDR1 DFQATT and CDR2 SNEGSKA come from the germline V gene (reference sequence). Trimming cost V 0 bases and J 3 bases; bases outside gene matches: 8. The CDR3 runs 17 residues. The CDR3 is CSARDRERGGLYNEQFF. CDR3 nucleotides: TGCAGTGCTAGAGACAGGGAGCGGGGGGGCCTCTACAATGAGCAGTTCTTC.

This clonotype was detected many times. This sequence joins TRBV7-2 and TRBJ2-5; the D is unclear. This CDR3 is 13 amino acids long. V dropped 5 bases and J dropped 2 bases, with 9 bases sitting between them. The germline V gene has CDR1 SGHTA and CDR2 FQGNSA. The CDR3 region has the DNA TGTGCCAGCAGCCGATCGACTCAAGAGACCCAGTACTTC. Translation: CASSRSTQETQYF.

V usage is TRBV9 and J usage is TRBJ2-7, with 12 positions matching TRBD1. Germline V gene data show CDR1 as SGDLS and CDR2 as YYNGEE. This CDR3 is built from 14 residues. J was trimmed by 7 bases and V by 3 bases; bases with no gene match: 5. CDR3 bases: TGTGCCAGCAGCGAGGGACAGGGGGCGGGTGAGCAGTACTTC. Translation gives CASSEGQGAGEQYF.

The genes are TRBV2 and TRBJ2-1; no clear D. The CDR3 spans 12 residues. V was clipped by 7 bases and J by 3 bases, with 7 bases between them. Germline V gene lookup returns CDR1 SNHLY and CDR2 FYNNEI. The CDR3 nucleotides are TGTGCCAGCAAGGCCGACTACAATGAGCAGTTCTTC. Protein product: CASKADYNEQFF.

CDR3 DNA: TGTGCCACTCGGGGGCAGCTTAGCAATCAGCCCCAGCATTTT. Encoded protein: CATRGQLSNQPQHF. The chain has TRBV12-3 or TRBV12-4 and TRBJ1-5, with D possibly being TRBD1 (6 bases). The CDR3 runs to 14 residues. Trimming removed 10 bases at V and 0 bases at J, with 13 bases between.

This clonotype was seen a handful of times. The chain carries TRBV3-1 and TRBJ2-7; D unclear. The better agreement between TRBJ2-5 and the DNA end casts doubt on the J call. The CDR3 runs 11 residues. In germline, CDR1 is LGHDT, CDR2 YNNKEL (reference sequence). CDR3 region: CASSHLETQYF. CDR3 sequence (DNA): TGTGCCAGCAGCCATTTGGAGACCCAGTACTTC.

The chain combines TRBV2 with TRBJ2-1; maybe TRBD1 (6 bases). Trimming cost V 3 bases and J 8 bases, with 20 bases left between them. Germline loops: CDR1 SNHLY, CDR2 FYNNEI. CDR3 length equals 16 residues. CDR3 bases: TGTGCCAGCAGTGACAGGACAGTAACGGGTGTCGATGAGCAGTTCTTC. This codes for CASSDRTVTGVDEQFF.

This chain joins TRBV29-1 and TRBJ1-2; 10 bases agree with TRBD1. CDR3 length: 14 amino acids. Trimming took 2 bases from V and 4 from J; bases not matched to a gene: 4. Germline V gives CDR1 SQVTM, CDR2 ANQGSEA. In nucleotides, the CDR3 is TGCAGCGTTGAACGACAGGGGGCAGGCTATGGCTACACCTTC. It translates to CSVERQGAGYGYTF.

The chain carries TRBV7-2 and TRBJ1-2; possible D gene TRBD1, 5 bases. The germline V gene encodes CDR1 SGHTA and CDR2 FQGNSA. V was pared by 1 base and J by 6 bases, with 15 bases between. This CDR3 region has 15 residues. This CDR3 is CASSLEVSREDGYTF. CDR3 DNA: TGTGCCAGCAGCTTAGAAGTAAGCAGGGAGGATGGCTACACCTTC.

In its sample, this clonotype was seen many times. The junction shows a germline mismatch at one end, possibly a read error. The chain couples TRBV5-1 to TRBJ2-7; TRBD1 might be the D (6 bases). CDR1 is SGHRS, CDR2 YFSETQ, per germline. This CDR3 is built from 13 residues. The DNA of the CDR3 is TGTGCCAGCAGCTTAGGACAGTCCTACGAGCAGTACTTC. Protein sequence: CASSLGQSYEQYF.

This sequence joins TRBV4-2 and TRBJ2-1, with TRBD2 identical over 9 bases. Germline trimming cut 0 bases from V and 3 bases from J; bases unmatched to any gene: 3. Germline CDR1 LGHNA, CDR2 YNFKEQ. The CDR3 sequence is 16 residues long. As DNA, the CDR3 is TGTGCCAGCAGCCAAGATCTAGCGGGGTTCTACAATGAGCAGTTCTTC. It encodes CASSQDLAGFYNEQFF.

The table lists this clonotype with a few counts. The CDR3 bases are TGTGCCAGCAGCCCCGTAGCGGGGGGGCGTACAGATACGCAGTATTTT. The encoded protein is CASSPVAGGRTDTQYF. J is TRBJ2-3 and V is TRBV7-7, with 11 bases that match TRBD2. The CDR3 contains 16 residues. Germline V gene data show CDR1 as SSHAT and CDR2 as FNYEAQ (reference sequence). Trimming at V came to 5 bases and at J to 3 bases, leaving 7 bases not matched to a gene.

This clonotype was counted between two and nine times. This rearrangement joins TRBV12-3 or TRBV12-4 to TRBJ2-3; 10 nucleotides align to TRBD1. V was pared by 1 base and J by 6 bases, with 4 bases of the junction left unmatched. The CDR3 loop spans 15 amino acids. The CDR3 nucleotides read TGTGCCAGCAGTTTAGTAGGGACAGGGGATGATACGCAGTATTTT. Its protein is CASSLVGTGDDTQYF.

This clonotype was detected once. CDR3 residues: CASSYIGGRGDTQYF. CDR3 sequence (DNA): TGTGCCAGCAGTTACATAGGGGGGAGGGGAGATACGCAGTATTTT. J is TRBJ2-3 and V is TRBV6-5; a weak D match, TRBD2 (7 bases). The V and J ends lost 2 bases and 5 bases respectively, with 14 bases between them. This CDR3 region has 15 residues. CDR1 MNHEY and CDR2 SVGAGI come from the germline V gene.

At least ten counts were recorded for this clonotype. The rearrangement uses TRBV20-1 and TRBJ2-5; 13 bases match TRBD2. CDR3 size: 14 residues. The trim removed 4 bases at V and 5 bases at J, leaving 4 bases unmatched. The germline gives CDR1 DFQATT, CDR2 SNEGSKA (reference sequence). CDR3 region: CSAKGLAGKETQYF. In DNA, the CDR3 is TGCAGTGCTAAGGGACTAGCGGGGAAGGAGACCCAGTACTTC.

The rearrangement uses TRBV6-2 or TRBV6-3 and TRBJ2-5, with 15 bases identical to TRBD2. In germline, CDR1 is MNHEY, CDR2 SVGEGT. The CDR3 has 17 amino acids. V lost 6 bases and J lost 5; bases outside the gene matches: 10. The CDR3 bases are TGTGCCAGCAGGAAAACACCGGGACTAGCGGGGGGTGAGACCCAGTACTTC. Its protein is CASRKTPGLAGGETQYF.

The chain recombines TRBV5-1 with TRBJ2-7; D may be TRBD1 or TRBD2 (7 bases each). The V gene's germline CDR1 is SGHRS and CDR2 YFSETQ. The CDR3 length is 14 residues. V was clipped by 3 bases and J by 4 bases, with 14 bases between them. CDR3 in DNA: TGCGCCAGCAGCTCCCGCGGGGGACAGTACGAGCAGTACTTC. Its translation is CASSSRGGQYEQYF. The entire variable domain, with the rest obtained from reference TRBV5-1 and TRBJ2-7, is as follows: KAGVTQTPRYLIKTRGQQVTLSCSPISGHRSVSWYQQTPGQGLQFLFEYFSETQRNKGNFPGRFSGRQFSNSRSEMNVSTLELGDSALYLCASSSRGGQYEQYFGPGTRLTVT.